This T cell receptor beta chain was documented in a study of human T cells and chemical hapten exposure. On the study more broadly: The use of 2% DPC on around 2 cm by around 2 cm of upper inner arm skin constituted sensitization. Across the whole study, which lasted around 26 weeks, patients were given diphenylcyclopropenone on the scalp once a week. Variation in per-sample TCR yields came mainly from small pooled library volume differences.

The CDR3 is 15 amino acids. Germline values: CDR1 KGHDR, CDR2 SFDVKD. V gave up 5 bases and J gave up 3 bases; unmatched junction bases: 5. Ten or more counts support this clonotype. Time point indicated: pre-sensitization, week 0. Regarding treatment: therapeutic diphenylcyclopropenone sensitization with weekly scalp DPC. Alopecia patients deemed DPC-suitable, aged 18 to 70, excluding pregnancy. TCRdb ran MiXCR on the RACE reads and lists one entry per CDR3 protein. The table shows a few hundred thousand distinct CDR3 sequences, with 4.5% to 7% occurring only once. The sequences come from whole blood, collected in connection with sensitization to the hapten diphenylcyclopropenone (DPC). The receptor was derived from a woman aged 18-30 years with alopecia areata. Some clones in this sample may be carry-over from other donors' samples. The chain uses TRBV24-1 and TRBJ2-2, with TRBD1 identical over 7 bases. DNA of the CDR3: TGTGCCACCAGTGTAGACAGGGCGTACACCGGGGAGCTGTTTTTT. Amino acid sequence: CATSVDRAYTGELFF.